This T cell receptor (beta chain) was recorded in a study of blood T cell repertoires in COVID-19. Study at large: Collection of acute and convalescent COVID-19 samples took place in the United States, Italy and Spain. Nucleic acid was either cDNA or gDNA, and it came from T cells, B-cell-depleted T cells, or PBMCs.

In the authors' methods: Nucleated cell number was recorded as an estimate derived from reference gene primer amplification. Using immunoSEQ multiplex PCR, the repertoire was profiled, and TCRdb retains in-frame clones only, with some absent. The V and J calls and clone size were taken over from that table, and D and trimming were inferred from the DNA. The data hold around 200,000 clones, with more than 85% observed a single time. Germline V lookup: CDR1 SGHRS, CDR2 YFSETQ. V shed 4 bases and J 5 bases; nucleotides not matched to a gene: 7. The CDR3 runs to 14 residues. The sample was peripheral blood. This clonotype originated in a man aged 30 to 45 with acute or convalescent COVID-19. The chain uses TRBV5-1 and TRBJ2-3; 7 bases are shared with TRBD1. The CDR3 here is CASSETGFLDTQYF. The DNA for the CDR3 is TGCGCCAGCAGCGAGACAGGGTTTTTAGATACGCAGTATTTT.